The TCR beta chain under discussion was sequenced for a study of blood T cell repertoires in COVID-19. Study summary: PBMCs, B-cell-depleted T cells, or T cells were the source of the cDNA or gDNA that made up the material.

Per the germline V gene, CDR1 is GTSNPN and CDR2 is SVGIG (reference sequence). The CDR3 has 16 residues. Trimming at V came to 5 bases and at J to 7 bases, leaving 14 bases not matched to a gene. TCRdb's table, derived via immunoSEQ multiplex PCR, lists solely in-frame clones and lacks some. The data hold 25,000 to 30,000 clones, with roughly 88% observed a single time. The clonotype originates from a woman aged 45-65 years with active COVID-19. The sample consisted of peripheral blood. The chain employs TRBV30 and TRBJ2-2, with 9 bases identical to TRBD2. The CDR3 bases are TGTGCCTGGGGGCTGAGAGCGGGAGGTTTTATCGGGGAGCTGTTTTTT. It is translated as CAWGLRAGGFIGELFF. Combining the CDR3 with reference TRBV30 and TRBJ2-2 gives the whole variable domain SQTIHQWPATLVQPVGSPLSLECTVEGTSNPNLYWYRQAAGRGLQLLFYSVGIGQISSEVPQNLSASRPQDRQFILSSKKLLLSDSGFYLCAWGLRAGGFIGELFFGEGSRLTVL.